Below are 20 T cell receptor beta chains sequenced from a single sample in a study of metastatic and nonmetastatic thyroid tumors. No patient had received any treatment before thyroid surgery. TCRdb re-called clones via MiXCR from the PCR reads. The data contain about 93,000 clones, roughly an eighth of them singletons. Input material: blood. The source of these receptors is a female donor with papillary thyroid cancer or a benign thyroid nodule (not recorded which). Some clones in this sample may be carry-over from other donors' samples.

This clone was counted at least ten times. This chain connects TRBV29-1 to TRBJ2-5; D perhaps matches TRBD2 (7 bases). V lost 7 bases and J 4 bases, leaving 22 bases between the germline ends. Germline values: CDR1 SQVTM, CDR2 ANQGSEA. The CDR3 is 15 amino acids. CDR3 in amino acids: CSGSPGGQGGETQYF. For the CDR3, the DNA is TGCAGCGGGAGCCCCGGGGGGCAGGGAGGAGAGACCCAGTACTTC.

This clone is a singleton in its sample. The V call is TRBV5-6, the J call TRBJ2-3, with 10 bases identical to TRBD2. The CDR3 sequence is 18 residues long. Per the germline V gene, CDR1 is SGHDT and CDR2 is YYEEEE. J lost 1 base, V lost 2 bases, and 10 bases had no gene match. The chain's CDR3 is CASSFPSGSPLCTDTQYF. The CDR3 DNA is TGTGCCAGCAGCTTCCCTAGCGGGAGCCCTCTCTGCACAGATACGCAGTATTTT.

The table lists this clone with many counts. CDR3 sequence reads: CASSLPGSSYNEQFF. CDR3 in DNA: TGTGCCAGCAGTTTACCGGGTTCCTCCTACAATGAGCAGTTCTTC. This chain joins TRBV28 and TRBJ2-1, with D unresolved. CDR1 is MDHEN and CDR2 is SYDVKM in the germline V gene. V was cut by 2 bases and J by 0 bases, with 8 bases left in between. This CDR3 has 15 residues.

This clone was recorded many times. The chain joins TRBV3-1 to TRBJ2-7, with 10 bases that match TRBD2. The CDR3 runs 15 residues. V lost 2 bases and J lost 4; bases outside the gene matches: 5. From germline, CDR1 is LGHDT and CDR2 YNNKEL (reference sequence). CDR3 region: CASSQRLAGAYEQYF. As DNA, the CDR3 is TGTGCCAGCAGCCAACGGCTAGCGGGAGCTTACGAGCAGTACTTC.

This clone appeared many times. At one of its ends the junction is not consistent with the germline gene, which may arise from a read error. The V gene is TRBV3-1, the J gene TRBJ2-7; the match to TRBD2 covers 15 bases. Germline V gene data show CDR1 as LGHDT and CDR2 as YNNKEL (reference sequence). The length of the CDR3 is 16 residues. In nucleotides, the CDR3 is TGTGCCAGCAGCTCCGGGACTAGCGGGAGGACTTACGGGCAGTACTTC. Translating gives CASSSGTSGRTYGQYF.

This clone occurred many times. The chain couples TRBV4-3 to TRBJ2-1; D unresolved. Germline CDR1 and CDR2: LGHNA and YSLEER. CDR3 size: 14 residues. Deletions cut 1 base from V and 3 bases from J, with 7 bases between. In DNA form, the CDR3 reads TGCGCCAGCAGCCAAGGCCTTAACTACAATGAGCAGTTCTTC. Translating gives CASSQGLNYNEQFF.

At least ten counts were recorded for this clone. The chain uses TRBV20-1 and TRBJ1-1, with D tentatively TRBD1 (6 bases). Germline-derived CDR1 and CDR2 are DFQATT and SNEGSKA (reference sequence). The CDR3 totals 13 residues. V was clipped by 6 bases and J by 4 bases, with 15 bases between them. CDR3 bases: TGCAGTGCCGAAGGGGGGAAGGGCACTGAAGCTTTCTTT. As protein: CSAEGGKGTEAFF.

This chain links TRBV27 with TRBJ1-6; 10 bases line up with TRBD1. The germline V gene has CDR1 MNHEY and CDR2 SMNVEV (reference sequence). Losses at the gene ends were 6 bases for V and 6 bases for J; bases not matched to a gene: 8. The CDR3 is 16 residues long. CDR3 nucleotide sequence: TGTGCCAGCAGCCCGGGACAGGGGTTTCCTAATTCACCCCTCCACTTT. This gives the protein CASSPGQGFPNSPLHF.

On this clone itself: A much larger clone lies a single base off, so this may be a read error. The rearrangement joins TRBV5-6 to TRBJ2-7, with 8 bases aligning to TRBD1. This CDR3 contains 15 residues. Trimming removed 4 bases from V and 3 bases from J; junction bases left unmatched: 9. From germline, CDR1 is SGHDT and CDR2 YYEEEE. The CDR3 loop is CASSPPPGQVYEQYF. The CDR3 DNA reads as TGTGCCAGCAGCCCCCCCCCGGGACAGGTCTACGAGCAGTACTTC.

This clone was seen many times. The J gene is TRBJ2-4, the V gene TRBV6-2 or TRBV6-3; D is possibly TRBD1 (6 bases). In germline, CDR1 is MNHEY, CDR2 SVGEGT. There are 11 residues in the CDR3. V was clipped by 5 bases and J by 10 bases, with 9 bases between them. The CDR3, as DNA: TGTGCCAGCAGTATCAGGGGAATTCAGTACTTC. Amino acids: CASSIRGIQYF.

This clone was counted many times. V is TRBV10-3 and J is TRBJ1-2, with D unresolved. The V end lost 3 bases, the J end lost 13 bases, and 15 bases lay between the germline ends. The CDR3 length is 12 residues. Germline V lookup: CDR1 ENHRY, CDR2 SYGVKD. The CDR3 loop is CAISEPGGSLTF. In DNA, the CDR3 is TGTGCCATCAGTGAACCGGGAGGCTCCCTCACCTTC.

This clone came up a few times. The rearrangement joins TRBV11-2 to TRBJ1-2; 8 bases map to TRBD1. V gave up 2 bases and J gave up 2 bases; unmatched junction bases: 10. This CDR3 has 17 amino acids. Looked up from germline, CDR1 is SGHAT and CDR2 is FQNNGV. CDR3 amino acids: CASSLISGTGPNYGYTF. In DNA form, the CDR3 reads TGTGCCAGCAGCTTAATATCTGGGACAGGACCCAACTATGGCTACACCTTC.

This clone turned up a few times. CDR3 in DNA: TGTGCCAGTATTTTGGACAGCTACTATGGCTACACCTTC. This gives the protein CASILDSYYGYTF. The chain uses TRBV19 and TRBJ1-2, with D possibly TRBD1 on 6 matching bases. The CDR3 consists of 13 residues. The V end was cut by 7 bases, the J end by 3 bases, with 12 bases between. Germline V gives CDR1 LNHDA, CDR2 SQIVND (reference sequence).

This clone was picked up a small number of times. A clone one base away is much larger, so this may be a read error. This sample includes further DNA sequences coding for the same CDR3. This rearrangement joins TRBV20-1 to TRBJ1-3; D might be TRBD1 (6 bases). CDR1 and CDR2 (germline): DFQATT, SNEGSKA (reference sequence). This CDR3 region has 14 residues. The CDR3 nucleotides read TGCAGTGCTCCGGACAGTTACTCTGGAAACATCATATATTTT. It codes for CSAPDSYSGNIIYF.

This clone was recorded at least ten times. The V and J genes are TRBV6-1 and TRBJ2-7; D tentatively fits TRBD1 or TRBD2 (5 bases each). The germline V gene encodes CDR1 MNHNS and CDR2 SASEGT. The CDR3 covers 14 residues. The germline V and J ends were trimmed by 7 bases and 5 bases, with 18 bases remaining between them. In nucleotides, the CDR3 is TGTGCCAGCACCCCGGGACCTCAGGCCCACGAGCAGTACTTC. This translates into CASTPGPQAHEQYF.

This clone has at least ten counts. The chain is built from TRBV19 and TRBJ2-2, with TRBD1 identical over 9 bases. The trim removed 7 bases at V and 6 bases at J, leaving 15 bases unmatched. The CDR3 loop spans 17 amino acids. Per the germline V gene, CDR1 is LNHDA and CDR2 is SQIVND (reference sequence). Here the CDR3 DNA reads TGTGCCAGTAAAAACAGGGGGCCAGGTTTAAATCCCGGGGAGCTGTTTTTT. Residues: CASKNRGPGLNPGELFF.

This clone was seen ten or more times. The gene calls are TRBV6-1 and TRBJ1-2; D is ambiguous. Trimming cost V 4 bases and J 4 bases, with 4 bases left between them. From germline, CDR1 is MNHNS and CDR2 SASEGT. The CDR3 consists of 11 residues. This CDR3 reads CASSASYGYTF. CDR3 sequence (DNA): TGTGCCAGCAGTGCCTCCTATGGCTACACCTTC.

This clone was seen at least ten times. The V gene is TRBV28, the J gene TRBJ2-7, with 11 bases lining up with TRBD1. The CDR3 spans 17 residues. Trimming cost V 4 bases and J 2 bases; bases outside gene matches: 10. The germline V gene encodes CDR1 MDHEN and CDR2 SYDVKM. The CDR3 DNA follows: TGTGCCAGCAGTTCAGCAGGGGGACAGGGGGGACCCTACGAGCAGTACTTC. It codes for CASSSAGGQGGPYEQYF.

This clone was counted ten times or more. Other nucleotide sequences in the sample specify the same CDR3. The chain combines TRBV2 with TRBJ2-1, with D perhaps assigned TRBD1 or TRBD2 (5 bases each). The CDR3 loop spans 16 amino acids. Trimming left V 0 bases short and J 8 bases short, with 17 bases between. Germline V CDR1 and CDR2: SNHLY, FYNNEI. CDR3 sequence: CASSEALRGSKDEQFF. The CDR3 DNA reads as TGTGCCAGCAGTGAAGCCCTGAGGGGCTCTAAAGATGAGCAGTTCTTC.

This clone was observed at least ten times. The chain is built from TRBV4-3 and TRBJ2-7; 9 nucleotides line up with TRBD1. The V gene end was trimmed by 3 bases and the J gene end by 3 bases; junction bases not matched to a gene: 6. CDR1 is LGHNA and CDR2 is YSLEER in the germline V gene. The CDR3 is 15 amino acids. The CDR3 nucleotides are TGCGCCAGCAGCCAGGGGGGACAGGGCCTCTACGAGCAGTACTTC. This translates into CASSQGGQGLYEQYF.